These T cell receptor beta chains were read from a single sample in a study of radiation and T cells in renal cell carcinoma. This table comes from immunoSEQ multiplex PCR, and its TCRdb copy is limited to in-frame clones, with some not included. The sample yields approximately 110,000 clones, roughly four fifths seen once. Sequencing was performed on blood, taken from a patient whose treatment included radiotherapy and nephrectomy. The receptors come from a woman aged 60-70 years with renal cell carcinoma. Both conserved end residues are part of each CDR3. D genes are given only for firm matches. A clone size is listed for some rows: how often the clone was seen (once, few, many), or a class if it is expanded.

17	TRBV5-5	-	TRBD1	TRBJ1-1	TGTGCCAGCAGCTTCTCCCAGGGGGCGAGGGGGACGGCTGAAGCTTTCTTT	CASSFSQGARGTAEAFF
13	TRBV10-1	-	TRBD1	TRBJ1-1	TGCGCCAGCAGTGGCTCCGGGACAGGGAAAGCTTTCTTT	CASSGSGTGKAFF
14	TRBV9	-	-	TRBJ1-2	TGTGCCAGCAGCGTAGCCGACAGCAACTATGGCTACACCTTC	CASSVADSNYGYTF
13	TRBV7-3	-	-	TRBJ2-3	TGTGCCAGCAGCCACGGGGACTCGGATACGCAGTATTTT	CASSHGDSDTQYF
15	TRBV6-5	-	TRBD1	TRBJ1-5	TGTGCCAGCAGTCGACTGGACAGGGGGTATCAGCCCCAGCATTTT	CASSRLDRGYQPQHF
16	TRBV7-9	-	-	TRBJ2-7	TGTGCCAGCAGCTTAGAGAGCGCAACAGGGCGGAACGAGCAGTACTTC	CASSLESATGRNEQYF
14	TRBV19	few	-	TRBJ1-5	TGTGCCAGTAGCTCTGGGGGGGCCGGTCAGCCCCAGCATTTT	CASSSGGAGQPQHF
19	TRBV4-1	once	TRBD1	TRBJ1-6	TGCGCCAGCAGCCCGACCAGCGGACAGGGTAGCTCCTATAATTCACCCCTCCACTTT	CASSPTSGQGSSYNSPLHF
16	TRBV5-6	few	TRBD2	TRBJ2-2	TGTGCCAGCAGCCCGCCGGGACTAGTCTCCACCGGGGAGCTGTTTTTT	CASSPPGLVSTGELFF
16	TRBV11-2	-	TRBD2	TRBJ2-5	TGTGCCAGCAGCTTAGCTCGCGGGAGGGGTAGGGAGACCCAGTACTTC	CASSLARGRGRETQYF
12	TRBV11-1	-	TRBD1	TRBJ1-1	TGTGCCAGCAACAAGGACAGGGGTGAAGCTTTCTTT	CASNKDRGEAFF
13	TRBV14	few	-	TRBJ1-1	TGTGCCAGCAGCCAAGATGGTAACACTGAAGCTTTCTTT	CASSQDGNTEAFF
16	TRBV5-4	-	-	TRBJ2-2	TGTGCCAGCAGCCCTACCACGGGGCGATCGACCGGGGAGCTGTTTTTT	CASSPTTGRSTGELFF
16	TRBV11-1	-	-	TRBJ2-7	TGTGCCAGCAGCTTAGCATTGGGAGTCGGTTCCTACGAGCAGTACTTC	CASSLALGVGSYEQYF
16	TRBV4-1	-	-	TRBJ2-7	TGCGCCAGCAGCCAAGGCCCCGACAGGTTATCCAACGAGCAGTACTTC	CASSQGPDRLSNEQYF
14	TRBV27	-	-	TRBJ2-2	TGTGCCAGCAGGTACAACATGAACACCGGGGAGCTGTTTTTT	CASRYNMNTGELFF
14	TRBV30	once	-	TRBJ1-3	TGTGCCTGGAGTGTACAATCCGCTGGAAACACCATATATTTT	CAWSVQSAGNTIYF
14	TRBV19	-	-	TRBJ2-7	TGTGCCAGTAGTCGGGACCGTGGGGCCTACGAGCAGTACTTC	CASSRDRGAYEQYF
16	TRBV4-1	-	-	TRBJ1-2	TGCGCCAGCAGCCAAGATCTTACCAGGGGAAACTATGGCTACACCTTC	CASSQDLTRGNYGYTF